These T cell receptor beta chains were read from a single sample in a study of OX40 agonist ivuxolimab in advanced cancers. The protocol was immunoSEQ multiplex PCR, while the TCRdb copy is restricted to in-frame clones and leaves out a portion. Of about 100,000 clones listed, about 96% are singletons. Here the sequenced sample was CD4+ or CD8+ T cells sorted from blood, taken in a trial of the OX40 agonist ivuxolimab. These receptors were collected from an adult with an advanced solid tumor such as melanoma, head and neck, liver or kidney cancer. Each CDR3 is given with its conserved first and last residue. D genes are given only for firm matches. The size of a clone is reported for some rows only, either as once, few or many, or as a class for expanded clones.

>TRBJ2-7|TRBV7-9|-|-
TGTGCCAGCAGCTTAAGAACGGGGGGCATTCCCTACGAGCAGTACTTC
CASSLRTGGIPYEQYF
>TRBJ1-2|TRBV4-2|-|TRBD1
TGTGCCAGCAGCCAAGACCTTGGAACCGGGACAGGTTATGGCTACACCTTC
CASSQDLGTGTGYGYTF
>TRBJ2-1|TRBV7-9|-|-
TGTGCCAGCAGCTCCACTCTGGGTGAGCAGTTCTTC
CASSSTLGEQFF
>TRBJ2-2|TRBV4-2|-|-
TGTGCCAGCAGCTTGATGGAGGCCACCGGGGAGCTGTTTTTT
CASSLMEATGELFF
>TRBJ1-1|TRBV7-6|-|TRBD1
TGTGCCAGCAGCAGAGGGACAGCTACGGAGGCTTTCTTT
CASSRGTATEAFF
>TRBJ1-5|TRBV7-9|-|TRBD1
TGTGCCAGCAGCTCGGGACAGGGTGGCAATCAGCCCCAGCATTTT
CASSSGQGGNQPQHF
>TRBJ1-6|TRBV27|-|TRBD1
TGTGCCAGCAGTTTAAGGGCCTCGGGACAGGATTCACCCCTCCACTTT
CASSLRASGQDSPLHF
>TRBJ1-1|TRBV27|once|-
TGTGCCAGCAGTTTATACCAGAGGGGCACTGAAGCTTTCTTT
CASSLYQRGTEAFF
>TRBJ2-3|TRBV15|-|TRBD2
TGTGCCACCAGCAGAGTAGCGGGAGGCACAGATACGCAGTATTTT
CATSRVAGGTDTQYF
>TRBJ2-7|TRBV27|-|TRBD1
TGTGCCAGCAGTTTGGGGACAGGGGGATCGAGGCAGTACTTC
CASSLGTGGSRQYF
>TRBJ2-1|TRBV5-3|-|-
TGTGCCAGAAGCTTGGGTACGCCTTTATCAACAGGATGGGGATATGATGAGCAGTTCTTC
CARSLGTPLSTGWGYDEQFF
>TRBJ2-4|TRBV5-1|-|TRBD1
TGCGCCAGCAGCCTTCAGACAGGGGTAGCCAAAAACATTCAGTACTTC
CASSLQTGVAKNIQYF
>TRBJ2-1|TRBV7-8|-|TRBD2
TGTGCCAGCAGCTTAGTAGGTAGCGGGGCCCCATACAATGAGCAGTTCTTC
CASSLVGSGAPYNEQFF
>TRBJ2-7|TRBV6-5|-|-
TGTGCCAGCAGTCCGGACGGGGAAAGGAACGAGCAGTACTTC
CASSPDGERNEQYF
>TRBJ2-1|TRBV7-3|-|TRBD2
TGTGCCAGCAGCCCGGCCGCGGGGGGATACAATGAGCAGTTCTTC
CASSPAAGGYNEQFF
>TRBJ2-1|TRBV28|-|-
TGTGCCAGCAGTTTAAGCGCCGAGCAGTTCTTC
CASSLSAEQFF
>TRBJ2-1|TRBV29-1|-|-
TGCAGCGTTGGAACCCCGGGAGAATTTAATGAGCAGTTCTTC
CSVGTPGEFNEQFF
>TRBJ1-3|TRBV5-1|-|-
TGCGCCAGCAGACCACCAGAGGGAAACACCATATATTTT
CASRPPEGNTIYF
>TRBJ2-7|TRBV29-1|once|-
TGCAGCGCCAGACCCTACGAATCCTACGAGCAGTACTTC
CSARPYESYEQYF
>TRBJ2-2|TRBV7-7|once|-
TGTGCCAGCAGCGCCCTAAACGTCAGGGTGACCGGGGAGCTGTTTTTT
CASSALNVRVTGELFF
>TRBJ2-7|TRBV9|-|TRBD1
TGTGCCAGCGCAAACGGGGACAGCCCCTCCTACGAGCAGTACTTC
CASANGDSPSYEQYF
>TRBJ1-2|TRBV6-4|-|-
TGTGCCAGCAGTGACTCACGGAACCTCCCTCGCTCAAATGGCTACACCTTC
CASSDSRNLPRSNGYTF
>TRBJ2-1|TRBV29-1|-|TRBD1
TGCAGCGTTGACGAGGACAGGCAATCCTACAATGAGCAGTTCTTC
CSVDEDRQSYNEQFF
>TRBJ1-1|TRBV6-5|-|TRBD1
TGTGCCAGCAGTTCGGGACAGGGTGGGTTGGGAACTGAAGCTTTCTTT
CASSSGQGGLGTEAFF
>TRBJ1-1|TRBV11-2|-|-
TGTGCCAGCAGCTTGACAGGTAACACTGAAGCTTTCTTT
CASSLTGNTEAFF
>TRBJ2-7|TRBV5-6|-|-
TGTGCCAGCAGCCCAGAGGTCGGCGAGCAGTACTTC
CASSPEVGEQYF
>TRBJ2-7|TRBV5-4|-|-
TGTGCCAGCAGCCCTCCGGGCAGGGTTGGGGAGCAGTACTTC
CASSPPGRVGEQYF
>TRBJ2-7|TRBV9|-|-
TGTGCCAGCAGCGTGGATGACGTGGGGTCGTACGAGCAGTACTTC
CASSVDDVGSYEQYF
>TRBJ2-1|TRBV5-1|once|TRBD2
TGCGCCAGCAGATCTCCCGGGACTAGCGACAATGAGCAGTTCTTC
CASRSPGTSDNEQFF